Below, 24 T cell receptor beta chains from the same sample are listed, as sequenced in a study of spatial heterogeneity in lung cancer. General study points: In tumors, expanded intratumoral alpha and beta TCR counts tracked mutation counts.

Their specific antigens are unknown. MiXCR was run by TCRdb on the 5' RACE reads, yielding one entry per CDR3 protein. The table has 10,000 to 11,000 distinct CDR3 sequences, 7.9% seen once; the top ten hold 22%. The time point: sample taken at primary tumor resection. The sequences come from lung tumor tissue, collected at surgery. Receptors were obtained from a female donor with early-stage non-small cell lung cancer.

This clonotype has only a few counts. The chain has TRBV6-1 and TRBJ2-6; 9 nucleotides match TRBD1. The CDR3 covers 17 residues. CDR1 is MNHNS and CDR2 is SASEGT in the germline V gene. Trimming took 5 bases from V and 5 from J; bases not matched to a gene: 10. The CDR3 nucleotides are TGTGCCAGCAGTTCATCCGGGACAGGGCCGCGGGCCAACGTCCTGACTTTC. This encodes CASSSSGTGPRANVLTF.

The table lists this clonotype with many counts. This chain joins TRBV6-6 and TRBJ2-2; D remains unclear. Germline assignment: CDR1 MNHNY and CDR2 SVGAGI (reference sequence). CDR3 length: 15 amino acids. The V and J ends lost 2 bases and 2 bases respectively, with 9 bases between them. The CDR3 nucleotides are TGTGCCAGCAGTTACAGGGATCCTAACACCGGGGAGCTGTTTTTT. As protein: CASSYRDPNTGELFF.

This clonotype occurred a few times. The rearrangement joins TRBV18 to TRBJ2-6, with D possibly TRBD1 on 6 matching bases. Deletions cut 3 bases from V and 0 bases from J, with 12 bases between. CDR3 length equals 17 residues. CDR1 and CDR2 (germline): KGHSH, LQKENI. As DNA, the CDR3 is TGTGCCAGCTCACCTTACAGGGCATTCTCTGGGGCCAACGTCCTGACTTTC. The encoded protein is CASSPYRAFSGANVLTF.

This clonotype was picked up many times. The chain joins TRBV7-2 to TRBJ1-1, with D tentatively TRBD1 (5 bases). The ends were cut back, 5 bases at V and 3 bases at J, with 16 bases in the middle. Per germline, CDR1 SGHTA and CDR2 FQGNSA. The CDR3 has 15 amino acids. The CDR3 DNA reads TGTGCCAGCAGCCCCCGCCGGGGGACGTACACTGAAGCTTTCTTT. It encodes CASSPRRGTYTEAFF.

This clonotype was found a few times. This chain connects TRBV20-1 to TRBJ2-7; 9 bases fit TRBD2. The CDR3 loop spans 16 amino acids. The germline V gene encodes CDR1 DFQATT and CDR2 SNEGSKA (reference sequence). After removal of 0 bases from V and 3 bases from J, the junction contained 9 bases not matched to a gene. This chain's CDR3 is CSARDPLTSGYYEQYF. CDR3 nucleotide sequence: TGCAGTGCTAGAGATCCTCTGACTAGCGGATACTACGAGCAGTACTTC.

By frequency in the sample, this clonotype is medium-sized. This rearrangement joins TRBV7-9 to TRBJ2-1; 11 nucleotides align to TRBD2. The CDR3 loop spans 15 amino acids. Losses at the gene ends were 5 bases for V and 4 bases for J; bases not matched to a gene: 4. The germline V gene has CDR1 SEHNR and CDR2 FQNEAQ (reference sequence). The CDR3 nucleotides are TGTGCCAGCAGCCTTCTAGCGGGGGGTTACAATGAGCAGTTCTTC. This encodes CASSLLAGGYNEQFF.

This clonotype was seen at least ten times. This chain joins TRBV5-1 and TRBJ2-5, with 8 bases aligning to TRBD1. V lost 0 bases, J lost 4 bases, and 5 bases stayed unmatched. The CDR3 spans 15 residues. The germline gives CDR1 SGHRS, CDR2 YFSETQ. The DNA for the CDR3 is TGCGCCAGCAGCTTGGGACAGGGGTGGTTAGAGACCCAGTACTTC. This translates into CASSLGQGWLETQYF. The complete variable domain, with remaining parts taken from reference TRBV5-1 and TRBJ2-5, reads KAGVTQTPRYLIKTRGQQVTLSCSPISGHRSVSWYQQTPGQGLQFLFEYFSETQRNKGNFPGRFSGRQFSNSRSEMNVSTLELGDSALYLCASSLGQGWLETQYFGPGTRLLVL.

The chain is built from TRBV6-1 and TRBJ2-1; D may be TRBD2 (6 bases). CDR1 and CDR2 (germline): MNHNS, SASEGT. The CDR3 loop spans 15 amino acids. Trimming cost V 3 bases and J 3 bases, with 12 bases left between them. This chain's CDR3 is CASSDVAGYYNEQFF. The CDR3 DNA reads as TGTGCCAGCAGTGACGTGGCGGGGTACTACAATGAGCAGTTCTTC.

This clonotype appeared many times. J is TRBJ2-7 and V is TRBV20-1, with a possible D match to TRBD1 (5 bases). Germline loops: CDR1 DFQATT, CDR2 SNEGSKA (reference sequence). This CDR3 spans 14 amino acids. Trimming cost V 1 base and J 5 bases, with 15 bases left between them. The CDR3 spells CSARGVTAAHEQYF. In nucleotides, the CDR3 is TGCAGTGCTAGAGGGGTGACAGCCGCCCACGAGCAGTACTTC.

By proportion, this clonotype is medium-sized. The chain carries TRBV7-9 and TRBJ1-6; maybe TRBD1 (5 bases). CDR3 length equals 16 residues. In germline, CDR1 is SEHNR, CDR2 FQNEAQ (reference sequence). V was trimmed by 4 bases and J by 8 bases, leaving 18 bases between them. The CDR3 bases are TGTGCCAGCAGCTCGGCGGGGGAAAGCCCGTATTCACCCCTCCACTTT. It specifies CASSSAGESPYSPLHF. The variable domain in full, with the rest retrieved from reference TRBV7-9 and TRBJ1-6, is DTGVSQNPRHKITKRGQNVTFRCDPISEHNRLYWYRQTLGQGPEFLTYFQNEAQLEKSRLLSDRFSAERPKGSFSTLEIQRTEQGDSAMYLCASSSAGESPYSPLHFGNGTRLTVT.

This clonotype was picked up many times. The CDR3 nucleotides are TGTGCCAGCAGTTCTCCGGAAAATTCACCCCTCCACTTT. Encoded protein: CASSSPENSPLHF. J is TRBJ1-6 and V is TRBV6-6; unclear D gene. This CDR3 contains 13 residues. Germline V gene sequence: CDR1 MNHNY, CDR2 SVGAGI (reference sequence). Trimming removed 4 bases from V and 7 bases from J, with 8 bases in between.

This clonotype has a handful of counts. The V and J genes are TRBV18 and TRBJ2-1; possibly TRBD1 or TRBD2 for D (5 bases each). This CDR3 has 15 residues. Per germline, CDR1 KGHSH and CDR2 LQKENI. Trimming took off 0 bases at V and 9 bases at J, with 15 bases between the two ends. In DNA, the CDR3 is TGTGCCAGCTCACCACCGGGACCGAGGGGCGGTGAGCAGTTCTTC. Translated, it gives CASSPPGPRGGEQFF. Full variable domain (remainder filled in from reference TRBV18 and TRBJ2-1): NAGVMQNPRHLVRRRGQEARLRCSPMKGHSHVYWYRQLPEEGLKFMVYLQKENIIDESGMPKERFSAEFPKEGPSILRIQQVVRGDSAAYFCASSPPGPRGGEQFFGPGTRLTVL.

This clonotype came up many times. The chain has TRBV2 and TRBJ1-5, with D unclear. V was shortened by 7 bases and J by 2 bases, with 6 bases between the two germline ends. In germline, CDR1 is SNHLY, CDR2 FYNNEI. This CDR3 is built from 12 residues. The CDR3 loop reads CASTMGNQPQHF. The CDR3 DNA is TGTGCCAGCACCATGGGCAATCAGCCCCAGCATTTT.

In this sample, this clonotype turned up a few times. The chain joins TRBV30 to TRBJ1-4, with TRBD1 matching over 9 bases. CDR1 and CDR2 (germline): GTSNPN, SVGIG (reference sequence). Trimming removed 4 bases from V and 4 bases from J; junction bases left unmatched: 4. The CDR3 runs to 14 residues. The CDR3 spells CAWNRGRDNEKLFF. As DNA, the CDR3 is TGTGCCTGGAACAGGGGGCGCGATAATGAAAAACTGTTTTTT.

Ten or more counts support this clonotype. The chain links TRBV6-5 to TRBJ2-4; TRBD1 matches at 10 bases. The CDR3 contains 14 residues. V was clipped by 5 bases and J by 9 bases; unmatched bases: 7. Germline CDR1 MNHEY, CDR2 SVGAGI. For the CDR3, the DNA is TGTGCCAGCAGTCCCGGGACAGGGGCTCTCATTCAGTACTTC. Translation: CASSPGTGALIQYF.

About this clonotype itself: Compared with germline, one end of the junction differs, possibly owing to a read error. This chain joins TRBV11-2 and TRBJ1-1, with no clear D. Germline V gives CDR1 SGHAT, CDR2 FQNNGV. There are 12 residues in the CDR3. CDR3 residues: CTSSRALLVGFF. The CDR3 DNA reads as TGTACCAGCAGCCGAGCGCTGCTTGTAGGTTTCTTT.

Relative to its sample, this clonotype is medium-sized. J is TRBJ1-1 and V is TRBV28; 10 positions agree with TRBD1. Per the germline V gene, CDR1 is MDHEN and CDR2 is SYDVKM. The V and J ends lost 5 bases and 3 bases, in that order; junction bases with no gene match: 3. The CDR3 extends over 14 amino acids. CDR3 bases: TGTGCCAGCAGTAGGACAGGGGGGGACACTGAAGCTTTCTTT. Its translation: CASSRTGGDTEAFF.

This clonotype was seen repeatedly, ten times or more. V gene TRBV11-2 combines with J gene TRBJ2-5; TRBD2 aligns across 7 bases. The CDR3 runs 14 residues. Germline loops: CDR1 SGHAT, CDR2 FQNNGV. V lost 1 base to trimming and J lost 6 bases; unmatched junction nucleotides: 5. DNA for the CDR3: TGTGCCAGCAGCTTAGGAACTAGCGCACAGACCCAGTACTTC. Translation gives CASSLGTSAQTQYF. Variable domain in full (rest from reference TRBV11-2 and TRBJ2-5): EAGVAQSPRYKIIEKRQSVAFWCNPISGHATLYWYQQILGQGPKLLIQFQNNGVVDDSQLPKDRFSAERLKGVDSTLKIQPAKLEDSAVYLCASSLGTSAQTQYFGPGTRLLVL.

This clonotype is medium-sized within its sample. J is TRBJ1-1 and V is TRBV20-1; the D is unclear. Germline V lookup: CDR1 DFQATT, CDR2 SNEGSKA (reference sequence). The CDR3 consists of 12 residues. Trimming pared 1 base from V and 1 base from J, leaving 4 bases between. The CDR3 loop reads CSARAGNTEAFF. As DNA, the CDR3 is TGCAGTGCTAGAGCAGGGAACACTGAAGCTTTCTTT.

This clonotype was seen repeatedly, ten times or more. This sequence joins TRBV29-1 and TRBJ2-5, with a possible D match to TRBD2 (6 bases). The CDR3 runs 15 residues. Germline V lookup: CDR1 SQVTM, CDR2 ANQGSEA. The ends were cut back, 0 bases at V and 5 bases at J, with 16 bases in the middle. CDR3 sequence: CSVEDPWGGAETQYF. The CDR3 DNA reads TGCAGCGTTGAAGATCCCTGGGGAGGAGCGGAGACCCAGTACTTC.

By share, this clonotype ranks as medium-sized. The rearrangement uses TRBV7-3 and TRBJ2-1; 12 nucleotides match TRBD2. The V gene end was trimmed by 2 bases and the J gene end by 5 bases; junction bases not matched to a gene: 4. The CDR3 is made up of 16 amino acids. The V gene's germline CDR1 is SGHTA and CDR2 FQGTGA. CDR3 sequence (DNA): TGTGCCAGCAGCTTAGCTAGCGGGGGGGCCGACAATGAGCAGTTCTTC. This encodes CASSLASGGADNEQFF.

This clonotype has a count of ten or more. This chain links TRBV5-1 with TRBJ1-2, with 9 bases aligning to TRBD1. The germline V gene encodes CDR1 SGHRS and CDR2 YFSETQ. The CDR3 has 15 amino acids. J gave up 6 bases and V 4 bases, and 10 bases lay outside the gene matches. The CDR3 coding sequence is TGCGCCAGCAGCGCCACGACAGGGGGGCAGGATGGCTACACCTTC. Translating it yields CASSATTGGQDGYTF.

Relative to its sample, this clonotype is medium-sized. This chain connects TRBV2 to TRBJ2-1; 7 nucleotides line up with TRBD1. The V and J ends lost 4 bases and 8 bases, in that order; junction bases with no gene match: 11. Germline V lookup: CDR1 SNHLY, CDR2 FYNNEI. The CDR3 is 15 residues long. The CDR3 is CASSATAGGGDEQFF. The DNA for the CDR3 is TGTGCCAGCAGTGCGACGGCAGGGGGTGGGGATGAGCAGTTCTTC.

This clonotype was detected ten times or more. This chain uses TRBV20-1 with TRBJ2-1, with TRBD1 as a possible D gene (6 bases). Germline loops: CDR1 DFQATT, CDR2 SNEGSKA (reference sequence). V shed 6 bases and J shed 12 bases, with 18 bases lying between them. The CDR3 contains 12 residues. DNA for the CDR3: TGCAGTGCCAACTATCTGGGGGCGCGGCAGTTCTTC. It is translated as CSANYLGARQFF.